The rows below give T cell receptor beta chains drawn from one sample of a study of cytomegalovirus exposure and HLA in healthy donors. Sequencing used immunoSEQ multiplex PCR; TCRdb keeps in-frame clones, though not all of them. Of approximately 150,000 clones in the sample, about 85% were seen once. The sample was PBMCs. These receptor sequences come from a young man in good health and CMV-seropositive. CDR3s include the opening cysteine and the closing phenylalanine or tryptophan. D genes are given only for firm matches. Size tells how often a clone was seen (once, few, many) or the class of an expanded clone, and some rows leave it out.

D | size | J | V | DNA | CDR3
. | once | TRBJ1-4 | TRBV15 | TGTGCCACCAGCAGAGTCCCTTCGGAAAAACTGTTTTTT | CATSRVPSEKLFF
. | . | TRBJ2-7 | TRBV7-6 | TGTGCCAGCAGCTTATTCGAACAGAGCTCCTACGAGCAGTACTTC | CASSLFEQSSYEQYF
. | . | TRBJ1-4 | TRBV11-2 | TGTGCCAGCAGGCTTGCGGGTCTGGCGGGGAACGAAAAACTGTTTTTT | CASRLAGLAGNEKLFF
. | . | TRBJ2-5 | TRBV7-9 | TGTGCCAGCAGCTTAGCGAGGGACCAAGAGACCCAGTACTTC | CASSLARDQETQYF
TRBD1 | . | TRBJ1-5 | TRBV6-5 | TGTGCCAGCAGCACCGACAGGGGCAATCAGCCCCAGCATTTT | CASSTDRGNQPQHF
TRBD2 | . | TRBJ2-1 | TRBV7-2 | TGTGCCAGCAGCCGAAGGACCGGGACTAGCGGACCTAATGAGCAGTTCTTC | CASSRRTGTSGPNEQFF
TRBD1 | . | TRBJ2-7 | TRBV9 | TGTGCCAGCAGCGTAGGACCAGGGGGCTACGAGCAGTACTTC | CASSVGPGGYEQYF
. | few | TRBJ1-1 | TRBV19 | TGTGCCAGTAGTTTGGACGTTTCGGGGACTGAAGCTTTCTTT | CASSLDVSGTEAFF
TRBD1 | . | TRBJ2-2 | TRBV10-3 | TGTGCCACCAGCCCGTCGACAGGGCGATACGGGGAGCTGTTTTTT | CATSPSTGRYGELFF
. | . | TRBJ2-1 | TRBV9 | TGTGCCAGCAGCGTAGCGGTGACCCCCCCCAGGAATGAGCAGTTCTTC | CASSVAVTPPRNEQFF
. | . | TRBJ2-7 | TRBV19 | TGTGCCAGTAGTAAGGGACTCATCTACCCCCACGAGCAGTACTTC | CASSKGLIYPHEQYF
. | . | TRBJ1-1 | TRBV19 | TGTGCCAGTAGTAAACAAATGAACACTGAAGCTTTCTTT | CASSKQMNTEAFF
. | . | TRBJ2-2 | TRBV11-3 | TGTGCCAGCAGCCCTCAGGGGAATAGGCACACCGGGGAGCTGTTTTTT | CASSPQGNRHTGELFF
. | . | TRBJ1-3 | TRBV6-5 | TGTGCCAGCGTGAGCTCTGGAAACACCATATATTTT | CASVSSGNTIYF
TRBD2 | . | TRBJ2-5 | TRBV4-2 | TGTGCCAGCAGCCGTACCGGGACTAGCCAAGAGACCCAGTACTTC | CASSRTGTSQETQYF
TRBD1 | . | TRBJ1-4 | TRBV7-8 | TGTGCCAGCAGCCGTAGTCCAGGGGGCTTTAATGAAAAACTGTTTTTT | CASSRSPGGFNEKLFF
. | . | TRBJ2-5 | TRBV4-2 | TGTGCCAGCAGCCCCGGTGATTCGGCAGGCACCCAAGAGACCCAGTACTTC | CASSPGDSAGTQETQYF
TRBD1 | . | TRBJ2-3 | TRBV27 | TGTGCCAGCAGTTACGGGACAGGGAACACAGATACGCAGTATTTT | CASSYGTGNTDTQYF
. | once | TRBJ1-2 | TRBV7-9 | TGTTCCAGCAGCAGATTAGGGAGGGGTTACACCTTC | CSSSRLGRGYTF
. | . | TRBJ2-1 | TRBV7-3 | TGTGCCAGCAGCCCCCTGCCCCCTCCAATTGGGGAGCACAATGAGCAGTTCTTC | CASSPLPPPIGEHNEQFF
TRBD2 | . | TRBJ2-1 | TRBV2 | TGTGCCAGCAGACCGGGACTAGCGGGTGATGATGAGCAGTTCTTC | CASRPGLAGDDEQFF
TRBD1 | few | TRBJ2-2 | TRBV6-5 | TGTGCCAGCAGTTCGCCGACAGGGCGGCCCGGGGAGCTGTTTTTT | CASSSPTGRPGELFF
. | . | TRBJ2-4 | TRBV6-5 | TGTGCCAGCAGTTACCGGGCAGGGGTATCCAACATTCAGTACTTC | CASSYRAGVSNIQYF
. | . | TRBJ2-3 | TRBV4-2 | TGTGCCAGCAGCCGGGGAACGCAGCTAGCTAGCACAGATACGCAGTATTTT | CASSRGTQLASTDTQYF
. | . | TRBJ2-1 | TRBV7-9 | TGTGCCAGCACTTGGGGGGGCCCCAATGAGCAGTTCTTC | CASTWGGPNEQFF
. | . | TRBJ2-3 | TRBV7-2 | TGTGCCAGCAGCTTAGCCCCTAAAGGTAGGGGGTATACGCAGTATTTT | CASSLAPKGRGYTQYF